The clone carrying this TCR beta chain showed up just a few times. The length of the CDR3 is 16 residues. Germline V gene lookup returns CDR1 LGHNA and CDR2 YSLEER. Deletions cut 0 bases from V and 1 base from J, with 9 bases between. The sample belongs to a study of T cells in Graves' hyperthyroidism and ophthalmopathy. The study enrolled patients aged 18 to 65 with newly diagnosed hyperthyroidism of under 2 months' duration. Criteria for exclusion of patients were uncontrolled infection, other autoimmune disease, pregnancy or lactation. PBMCs were derived from about 10 ml fresh peripheral blood. Researchers took RNA transcripts and amplified the TCR beta CDR3 regions from them. TCR CDR3 underwent first-round RT-PCR with the HTBI primer set. TCRdb re-analysed the multiplex PCR reads in MiXCR, keeping a single row per CDR3 protein. The sample records around 760,000 distinct CDR3 sequences, around 40% being singletons.

This TCR derives from a woman aged 40 to 55 with Graves' hyperthyroidism. The chain recombines TRBV4-3 with TRBJ1-4; TRBD1 might be the D (5 bases). The sequenced sample consisted of blood. CDR3 in DNA: TGCGCCAGCAGCCAAGAGGCAAGGGGAACTAATGAAAAACTGTTTTTT. This translates into CASSQEARGTNEKLFF.